This T cell receptor beta chain was identified in a study of neoadjuvant anti-PD-1 for oral cavity cancer. Findings of the study overall: Post-nivolumab, blood T cell clonality was significantly elevated in non-responders.

The method was immunoSEQ multiplex PCR; TCRdb's version includes in-frame clones alone and lacks a portion of them. In the table there are about 61,000 clones, 70% to 85% of which are singletons. Concerning this clone: Its antigen is not identified.

These oral cavity squamous cell carcinomas were HPV-negative and locally advanced. The germline CDR1 and CDR2 sequences are SGHNT and YYREEE (reference sequence). The CDR3 totals 18 residues. V was clipped by 1 base and J by 9 bases; unmatched bases: 15. The genes are TRBV5-4 and TRBJ2-1, with TRBD2 identical over 11 bases. This clonotype originated in a person aged 35-79 years with oral cavity squamous cell carcinoma. Sequenced material: PBMCs, taken before nivolumab (anti-PD-1) treatment. This CDR3 reads CASSLYSGGAGSKIEQFF. CDR3 in DNA: TGTGCCAGCAGCTTGTATAGCGGGGGGGCCGGATCGAAAATTGAGCAGTTCTTC.